The 29 T cell receptor beta chains reported below all come from one sample, sequenced in a study of blood T cell repertoires in COVID-19. Sequenced by immunoSEQ multiplex PCR; TCRdb stores in-frame clones only, minus some. The sample lists about 64,000 clones, around 84% seen once, with under 4% in the top ten. The sequenced sample consisted of peripheral blood. These TCRs come from a man aged 45-65 years with active COVID-19.

CDR3 in amino acids: CASSPRTAGETQYF. For the CDR3, the DNA is TGTGCCAGCAGTCCCCGGACAGCCGGGGAGACCCAGTACTTC. This chain links TRBV6-6 with TRBJ2-5, with D perhaps matching TRBD1 (6 bases). This CDR3 has 14 amino acids. The germline V gene has CDR1 MNHNY and CDR2 SVGAGI (reference sequence). V was shortened by 5 bases and J by 5 bases, with 15 bases between the two germline ends.

This chain connects TRBV5-1 to TRBJ2-4, with 8 bases that match TRBD2. With V trimmed by 5 bases and J by 0 bases, 13 bases remained unmatched. The CDR3 is made up of 18 amino acids. Germline lookup yields CDR1 SGHRS and CDR2 YFSETQ. CDR3 DNA: TGCGCCAGCAGTTCGAGGGCAGCGGGGGACCAAGCCAAAAACATTCAGTACTTC. Its protein is CASSSRAAGDQAKNIQYF.

This clone was recorded only once. The CDR3, as DNA: TGTGCCTGGAGGACAGGGGGCACTGAAGCTTTCTTT. Amino acid sequence: CAWRTGGTEAFF. The V gene is TRBV30, the J gene TRBJ1-1; 9 bases align to TRBD1. The trim removed 3 bases at V and 4 bases at J, leaving 0 bases unmatched. Germline V CDR1 and CDR2: GTSNPN, SVGIG (reference sequence). The CDR3 contains 12 residues.

The chain employs TRBV2 and TRBJ2-1; tentatively, D is TRBD2 (5 bases). Germline loops: CDR1 SNHLY, CDR2 FYNNEI. This CDR3 has 11 amino acids. The ends were cut back, 10 bases at V and 16 bases at J, with 20 bases in the middle. CDR3 amino acids: CATKDFRRYFF. CDR3 nucleotide sequence: TGTGCCACCAAGGACTTCCGCCGGTATTTCTTC.

The J gene is TRBJ1-2, the V gene TRBV6-5; D ambiguous. There are 13 residues in the CDR3. Germline V gene data show CDR1 as MNHEY and CDR2 as SVGAGI. Trimming took 0 bases from V and 1 from J, leaving 3 bases between them. Here the CDR3 reads CASSYSSNYGYTF. The CDR3, as DNA: TGTGCCAGCAGTTACTCCAGTAACTATGGCTACACCTTC.

With regard to this clone: The same CDR3 also results from other DNA sequences found in this sample. The chain recombines TRBV27 with TRBJ2-1, with D perhaps matching TRBD1 (5 bases). The CDR3 sequence is 15 residues long. The germline CDR1 and CDR2 sequences are MNHEY and SMNVEV (reference sequence). The V end was cut by 4 bases, the J end by 0 bases, with 10 bases between. For the CDR3, the DNA is TGTGCCAGCAGTTCAAGGGGCCACTCCTACAATGAGCAGTTCTTC. The encoded protein is CASSSRGHSYNEQFF.

J is TRBJ1-5 and V is TRBV18; D gene unclear. The germline CDR1 and CDR2 sequences are KGHSH and LQKENI. Trimming stripped 2 bases from V and 1 base from J, with 12 bases between. The CDR3 contains 16 residues. CDR3 nucleotide sequence: TGTGCCAGCTCACCAAAGCCTCCTCAAAGCAATCAGCCCCAGCATTTT. It encodes CASSPKPPQSNQPQHF. The complete variable domain, with remaining parts taken from reference TRBV18 and TRBJ1-5, reads NAGVMQNPRHLVRRRGQEARLRCSPMKGHSHVYWYRQLPEEGLKFMVYLQKENIIDESGMPKERFSAEFPKEGPSILRIQQVVRGDSAAYFCASSPKPPQSNQPQHFGDGTRLSIL.

CDR3 bases: TGTGCCAGCAGCTCTGATAGCGGGAGGGGTAAGCAGTATTTT. Protein sequence: CASSSDSGRGKQYF. This chain joins TRBV5-4 and TRBJ2-3; TRBD2 aligns across 11 bases. V dropped 3 bases and J dropped 11; count of bases not matched to a gene: 8. Germline-derived CDR1 and CDR2 are SGHNT and YYREEE (reference sequence). This CDR3 has 14 amino acids.

Judged by abundance, this clone is large. The chain employs TRBV19 and TRBJ2-3, with a possible D match to TRBD2 (5 bases). CDR1 and CDR2 from the germline V gene are LNHDA and SQIVND (reference sequence). The CDR3 runs 16 residues. Trimming left V 4 bases short and J 0 bases short, with 14 bases between. The CDR3 is CASSRFPAASTDTQYF. CDR3 DNA sequence: TGTGCCAGTAGTAGATTTCCAGCGGCTAGCACAGATACGCAGTATTTT.

The rearrangement joins TRBV5-4 to TRBJ2-5; 8 bases align to TRBD2. The germline V gene encodes CDR1 SGHNT and CDR2 YYREEE (reference sequence). The J segment lost 3 bases and the V segment lost 3 bases, leaving 4 bases of the junction unmatched. This CDR3 is built from 14 residues. CDR3 loop: CASSSGTRKETQYF. For the CDR3, the DNA is TGTGCCAGCAGCTCCGGGACTAGAAAAGAGACCCAGTACTTC.

J is TRBJ2-7 and V is TRBV5-1; TRBD2 agrees at 8 bases. Per germline, CDR1 SGHRS and CDR2 YFSETQ. With 4 bases clipped from V and 4 bases from J, the junction kept 10 bases outside the gene matches. The CDR3 contains 15 residues. The CDR3 spells CASSPPGGRKYEQYF. CDR3 DNA: TGCGCCAGCAGCCCCCCGGGGGGGCGGAAATACGAGCAGTACTTC.

The chain recombines TRBV10-3 with TRBJ2-1, with D perhaps matching TRBD1 (6 bases). Germline CDR1 is ENHRY and CDR2 is SYGVKD. The CDR3 loop spans 11 amino acids. V lost 7 bases, J lost 5 bases, and 6 bases lay in between. The CDR3 region is CAITGDNEQFF. The CDR3 DNA is TGTGCCATCACAGGGGACAATGAGCAGTTCTTC.

V is TRBV18 and J is TRBJ1-1; 7 bases align to TRBD1. The V gene's germline CDR1 is KGHSH and CDR2 LQKENI. The V and J ends lost 4 bases and 0 bases, in that order; junction bases with no gene match: 5. The CDR3 runs 15 residues. The CDR3 sequence is CASSQQGSLNTEAFF. In nucleotides, the CDR3 is TGTGCCAGCTCACAACAGGGGTCGCTGAACACTGAAGCTTTCTTT.

V is TRBV7-2 and J is TRBJ2-1; 10 bases are a match to TRBD1. J was trimmed by 6 bases and V by 6 bases; bases with no gene match: 5. The V gene's germline CDR1 is SGHTA and CDR2 FQGNSA. This CDR3 region has 14 residues. The CDR3 loop reads CASSGQGDGNEQFF. The CDR3 nucleotides read TGTGCCAGCAGTGGACAGGGGGACGGCAATGAGCAGTTCTTC.

The chain couples TRBV30 to TRBJ2-1; perhaps TRBD2 as D (6 bases). V was cut by 0 bases and J by 9 bases, with 18 bases left in between. CDR1 is GTSNPN, CDR2 SVGIG, per germline (reference sequence). CDR3 size: 15 residues. The DNA for the CDR3 is TGTGCCTGGAGTGTTGGGGTAGCTAGCGTTGGTGAGCAGTTCTTC. This gives the protein CAWSVGVASVGEQFF.

The gene calls are TRBV19 and TRBJ2-1; perhaps TRBD2 as D (6 bases). Germline assignment: CDR1 LNHDA and CDR2 SQIVND (reference sequence). CDR3 length equals 15 residues. Trimming removed 3 bases at V and 3 bases at J, with 12 bases between. The CDR3 sequence: CASSIRRGNYNEQFF. In nucleotides, the CDR3 is TGTGCCAGTAGTATTCGACGGGGGAACTACAATGAGCAGTTCTTC.

This clone was counted a few times. The J gene is TRBJ1-4, the V gene TRBV18, with D perhaps TRBD1 (5 bases). The germline V and J ends were trimmed by 3 bases and 4 bases, with 9 bases remaining between them. Germline CDR1 KGHSH, CDR2 LQKENI. CDR3 size: 14 residues. CDR3 nucleotide sequence: TGTGCCAGCTCACCGGGGCTTATTAATGAAAAACTGTTTTTT. Translated, it gives CASSPGLINEKLFF.

CDR3 protein: CASSRTGIYPEQPQHF. The CDR3 DNA follows: TGTGCCAGCAGCCGGACAGGTATTTATCCTGAACAGCCCCAGCATTTT. The chain couples TRBV9 to TRBJ1-5; TRBD1 matches at 7 bases. The germline CDR1 and CDR2 sequences are SGDLS and YYNGEE. V was pared by 4 bases and J by 7 bases, with 14 bases of the junction left unmatched. There are 16 residues in the CDR3.

J is TRBJ2-7 and V is TRBV9; D is unresolved. Germline V gene data show CDR1 as SGDLS and CDR2 as YYNGEE. V lost 0 bases and J lost 0, with 10 bases in between. The CDR3 loop spans 15 amino acids. The CDR3, as DNA: TGTGCCAGCAGCGTAGGTAGTCCCGACTCCTACGAGCAGTACTTC. This sequence encodes CASSVGSPDSYEQYF. Full variable domain (missing parts from reference TRBV9 and TRBJ2-7): DSGVTQTPKHLITATGQRVTLRCSPRSGDLSVYWYQQSLDQGLQFLIQYYNGEERAKGNILERFSAQQFPDLHSELNLSSLELGDSALYFCASSVGSPDSYEQYFGPGTRLTVT.

The chain employs TRBV5-1 and TRBJ2-3; D unresolved. This CDR3 contains 14 residues. V lost 2 bases and J 6 bases, leaving 13 bases between the germline ends. Per germline, CDR1 SGHRS and CDR2 YFSETQ. CDR3 in amino acids: CASSFGQERDTQYF. The CDR3 DNA reads as TGCGCCAGCAGCTTCGGTCAAGAACGGGATACGCAGTATTTT.

The rearrangement links TRBV3-1 (or the pseudogene TRBV3-2) to TRBJ1-4, with D perhaps matching TRBD1 (6 bases). The CDR3 contains 17 residues. V gave up 1 base and J gave up 10 bases, with 22 bases separating them. The V gene's germline CDR1 is LGHDT and CDR2 YNNKEL (reference sequence). The CDR3 sequence: CASSQGRGAEGFGKLFF. CDR3 DNA: TGTGCCAGCAGCCAAGGTCGGGGGGCAGAGGGGTTCGGAAAACTGTTTTTT.

V gene TRBV19 combines with J gene TRBJ1-5; 7 bases line up with TRBD1. Trimming cost V 7 bases and J 5 bases; bases outside gene matches: 14. Per germline, CDR1 LNHDA and CDR2 SQIVND (reference sequence). The CDR3 is made up of 16 amino acids. The CDR3 DNA follows: TGTGCCAGTACCCTTAGGGGCAGGGGGGCGCATCAGCCCCAGCATTTT. Residues: CASTLRGRGAHQPQHF.

The gene calls are TRBV14 and TRBJ1-2, with D possibly being TRBD1 (5 bases). The CDR3 has 14 residues. Trimming took 5 bases from V and 4 from J, leaving 14 bases between them. From germline, CDR1 is SGHDN and CDR2 FVKESK. CDR3 DNA sequence: TGTGCCAGCAGCGGGCGACAGTCAAGCTATGGCTACACCTTC. The encoded protein is CASSGRQSSYGYTF.

The V gene is TRBV4-3, the J gene TRBJ1-3, with D perhaps matching TRBD1 (6 bases). The CDR3 covers 17 residues. V gave up 1 base and J gave up 3 bases, with 16 bases separating them. CDR1 and CDR2 from the germline V gene are LGHNA and YSLEER. Written as DNA, the CDR3 is TGCGCCAGCAGCCAAGGGGCACAGGGTTTGATTGGAAACACCATATATTTT. Protein: CASSQGAQGLIGNTIYF.

The V and J genes are TRBV3-1 (or the pseudogene TRBV3-2) and TRBJ2-7, with TRBD2 matching over 9 bases. Trimming removed 1 base from V and 4 bases from J; junction bases left unmatched: 2. This CDR3 is 14 amino acids long. From germline, CDR1 is LGHDT and CDR2 YNNKEL (reference sequence). CDR3 loop: CASSQVAGVYEQYF. CDR3 nucleotide sequence: TGTGCCAGCAGCCAAGTAGCGGGAGTATACGAGCAGTACTTC.

V usage is TRBV4-3 and J usage is TRBJ2-7; D gene uncertain. Germline CDR1 and CDR2: LGHNA and YSLEER. The CDR3 loop spans 16 amino acids. V shed 0 bases and J shed 2 bases, with 14 bases lying between them. The CDR3 region has the DNA TGCGCCAGCAGCCAAGATGGCCCTAGACCTACCTACGAGCAGTACTTC. Encoded protein: CASSQDGPRPTYEQYF.

This chain joins TRBV5-1 and TRBJ1-5, with D hard to call. The CDR3 has 17 amino acids. Trimming cost V 0 bases and J 3 bases, with 16 bases left between them. Germline assignment: CDR1 SGHRS and CDR2 YFSETQ. The CDR3 DNA reads as TGCGCCAGCAGCTTGGTATTTATCAGGAAATTCAATCAGCCCCAGCATTTT. Amino acid sequence: CASSLVFIRKFNQPQHF.

The V call is TRBV9, the J call TRBJ1-2; 8 bases line up with TRBD1. The CDR3 extends over 13 amino acids. Germline CDR1 is SGDLS and CDR2 is YYNGEE. Losses at the gene ends were 3 bases for V and 6 bases for J; bases not matched to a gene: 4. The CDR3 DNA is TGTGCCAGCAGCGCAGGGGGCGCGGATGGCTACACCTTC. Translated: CASSAGGADGYTF.

The chain couples TRBV28 to TRBJ2-7; D is perhaps TRBD2 (6 bases). The germline V gene has CDR1 MDHEN and CDR2 SYDVKM. Trimming stripped 3 bases from V and 6 bases from J, with 18 bases between. The CDR3 runs 15 residues. The CDR3 here is CASSLEGTFTLEQYF. CDR3 coding DNA: TGTGCCAGCAGTTTGGAGGGTACTTTCACCCTCGAGCAGTACTTC.